Below are 18 T cell receptor beta chains sequenced from a single sample in a study of shared clonotypes between healthy human individuals. Profiled with immunoSEQ multiplex PCR; TCRdb holds only in-frame clones, not every one. The repertoire has about 2 million clones, roughly 96% of them found once; the top ten carry under 0.15%. The specimen was naive CD4+ T cells sorted from blood. The subset was: CD45RA+ positively selected. The origin of the receptors is a man aged 18-30 years in good health.

This clone has only one observation. This sequence joins TRBV2 and TRBJ2-2; a possible D gene is TRBD2 (5 bases). V was clipped by 3 bases and J by 2 bases, with 7 bases between them. CDR3 length: 14 amino acids. Per germline, CDR1 SNHLY and CDR2 FYNNEI. CDR3 in DNA: TGTGCCAGCAGTGAGAGCGGTAACACCGGGGAGCTGTTTTTT. Amino acid sequence: CASSESGNTGELFF.

This chain joins TRBV6-5 and TRBJ1-3; 8 bases map to TRBD1. Germline V gene lookup returns CDR1 MNHEY and CDR2 SVGAGI. CDR3 length equals 16 residues. Germline trimming cut 2 bases from V and 0 bases from J; bases unmatched to any gene: 3. The CDR3 reads CASSYRDRSSGNTIYF. The CDR3 DNA reads TGTGCCAGCAGTTACAGGGACAGGAGCTCTGGAAACACCATATATTTT.

The chain recombines TRBV7-9 with TRBJ1-3, with D unresolved. The CDR3 is 15 residues long. The germline V gene encodes CDR1 SEHNR and CDR2 FQNEAQ (reference sequence). Trimming left V 1 base short and J 4 bases short, with 11 bases between. The DNA of the CDR3 is TGTGCCAGCAGCTTAGGACCGCAATCCGGAAACACCATATATTTT. Translating gives CASSLGPQSGNTIYF.

V usage is TRBV11-2 and J usage is TRBJ2-5; no clear D gene. There are 14 residues in the CDR3. Germline CDR1 and CDR2: SGHAT and FQNNGV. V was cut by 1 base and J by 2 bases, with 8 bases left in between. This CDR3 reads CASSLGNLQETQYF. CDR3 coding DNA: TGTGCCAGCAGCTTAGGGAACCTTCAAGAGACCCAGTACTTC. Supplemented by reference TRBV11-2 and TRBJ2-5, the full variable domain reads EAGVAQSPRYKIIEKRQSVAFWCNPISGHATLYWYQQILGQGPKLLIQFQNNGVVDDSQLPKDRFSAERLKGVDSTLKIQPAKLEDSAVYLCASSLGNLQETQYFGPGTRLLVL.

J is TRBJ1-1 and V is TRBV5-6; D uncertain. Looked up from germline, CDR1 is SGHDT and CDR2 is YYEEEE. This CDR3 spans 15 amino acids. V shed 0 bases and J shed 0 bases, with 9 bases lying between them. The CDR3 loop reads CASSLAYGVNTEAFF. The CDR3 DNA reads TGTGCCAGCAGCTTGGCCTACGGAGTGAACACTGAAGCTTTCTTT.

This clone was seen more than once but under ten times. In DNA form, the CDR3 reads TGTGCCAGCAGTGAAGCCGCAGGGGGCCCGAGCACTGAAGCTTTCTTT. Translation gives CASSEAAGGPSTEAFF. The rearrangement uses TRBV6-1 and TRBJ1-1; TRBD1 matches at 8 bases. The CDR3 runs to 16 residues. Trimming took 0 bases from V and 4 from J; bases not matched to a gene: 7. Looked up from germline, CDR1 is MNHNS and CDR2 is SASEGT.

This chain joins TRBV14 and TRBJ2-7; 10 bases line up with TRBD2. CDR1 and CDR2 (germline): SGHDN, FVKESK. After removal of 3 bases from V and 2 bases from J, the junction contained 4 bases not matched to a gene. The CDR3 has 15 residues. CDR3 amino acids: CASSHLTSGTYEQYF. For the CDR3, the DNA is TGTGCCAGCAGCCATCTTACTAGCGGGACCTACGAGCAGTACTTC.

This clone has only one observation. This chain joins TRBV6-6 and TRBJ2-2; 10 nucleotides agree with TRBD1. V shed 6 bases and J 6 bases; nucleotides not matched to a gene: 10. From germline, CDR1 is MNHNY and CDR2 SVGAGI (reference sequence). The CDR3 runs 16 residues. The CDR3 sequence is CASSKALTGGSGELFF. CDR3 nucleotides: TGTGCCAGCAGCAAGGCCCTGACAGGGGGCTCCGGGGAGCTGTTTTTT.

The CDR3 DNA follows: TGCGCCAGCAGGTGGGGGGACTACAATGAGCAGTTCTTC. Protein sequence: CASRWGDYNEQFF. J is TRBJ2-1 and V is TRBV10-2; D is possibly TRBD2 (6 bases). CDR3 length: 13 residues. The V end lost 6 bases, the J end lost 3 bases, and 9 bases lay between the germline ends. CDR1 WSHSY and CDR2 SAAADI come from the germline V gene.

The chain has TRBV7-6 and TRBJ1-4; the match to TRBD1 covers 7 bases. CDR3 length equals 18 residues. Per germline, CDR1 SGHVS and CDR2 FNYEAQ. V was pared by 5 bases and J by 3 bases, with 15 bases of the junction left unmatched. CDR3 in DNA: TGTGCCAGCAGCGTAGGCCCAGCTAGGGGGCTGGCTAATGAAAAACTGTTTTTT. Residues: CASSVGPARGLANEKLFF.

The gene calls are TRBV30 and TRBJ1-4, with a tentative D call TRBD1 (5 bases). Germline V gene lookup returns CDR1 GTSNPN and CDR2 SVGIG (reference sequence). The CDR3 runs 14 residues. V lost 3 bases and J lost 2, with 10 bases in between. The CDR3: CAWSGGRTNEKLFF. The CDR3 nucleotides read TGTGCCTGGAGCGGGGGTAGGACTAATGAAAAACTGTTTTTT. Complete variable domain (other parts from reference TRBV30 and TRBJ1-4): SQTIHQWPATLVQPVGSPLSLECTVEGTSNPNLYWYRQAAGRGLQLLFYSVGIGQISSEVPQNLSASRPQDRQFILSSKKLLLSDSGFYLCAWSGGRTNEKLFFGSGTQLSVL.

The chain recombines TRBV18 with TRBJ1-1, with D possibly matching TRBD1 (5 bases). Germline CDR1 is KGHSH and CDR2 is LQKENI. Deletions cut 3 bases from V and 5 bases from J, with 13 bases between. This CDR3 is built from 14 residues. Written as DNA, the CDR3 is TGTGCCAGCTCACCCTACCAGGGTCGGACTGAAGCTTTCTTT. Amino acid sequence: CASSPYQGRTEAFF.

The chain recombines TRBV11-2 with TRBJ1-3; maybe TRBD1 (5 bases). The CDR3 has 16 residues. V gave up 7 bases and J gave up 4 bases, with 20 bases separating them. Germline assignment: CDR1 SGHAT and CDR2 FQNNGV. DNA of the CDR3: TGTGCCAGCATCGCCGCCGGGGGGGGATCAGGAAACACCATATATTTT. It is translated as CASIAAGGGSGNTIYF.

The genes are TRBV9 and TRBJ1-2; 10 positions match TRBD1. Unmatched junction bases numbered 6, after V lost 3 bases and J lost 4 bases. CDR3 length: 15 amino acids. Germline V CDR1 and CDR2: SGDLS, YYNGEE. This CDR3 is CASSADRGPLYGYTF. The CDR3, as DNA: TGTGCCAGCAGCGCAGACAGGGGGCCACTCTATGGCTACACCTTC.

Comments on this clone: Additional DNA sequences in this sample encode the identical CDR3. V usage is TRBV6-5 and J usage is TRBJ2-7, with a tentative D call TRBD2 (6 bases). V dropped 8 bases and J dropped 1 base, with 9 bases sitting between them. This CDR3 comprises 12 residues. Germline-derived CDR1 and CDR2 are MNHEY and SVGAGI. This CDR3 is CASGTPSYEQYF. The CDR3 DNA reads TGTGCCAGCGGGACTCCTTCCTACGAGCAGTACTTC.

The chain couples TRBV18 to TRBJ1-2, with D uncertain. V was clipped by 3 bases and J by 3 bases, with 11 bases between them. Germline lookup yields CDR1 KGHSH and CDR2 LQKENI. This CDR3 has 14 residues. CDR3 sequence reads: CASSPKDGDYGYTF. The CDR3 DNA reads as TGTGCCAGCTCACCCAAAGACGGGGACTATGGCTACACCTTC. Filled out from reference TRBV18 and TRBJ1-2, the complete variable domain reads NAGVMQNPRHLVRRRGQEARLRCSPMKGHSHVYWYRQLPEEGLKFMVYLQKENIIDESGMPKERFSAEFPKEGPSILRIQQVVRGDSAAYFCASSPKDGDYGYTFGSGTRLTVV.

The J gene is TRBJ2-1, the V gene TRBV9; 11 nucleotides line up with TRBD2. CDR1 SGDLS and CDR2 YYNGEE come from the germline V gene. The V gene end was trimmed by 3 bases and the J gene end by 9 bases; junction bases not matched to a gene: 11. The CDR3 has 16 residues. The CDR3 spells CASSAGFTSGGREQFF. CDR3 coding DNA: TGTGCCAGCAGCGCGGGGTTTACTAGCGGGGGACGTGAGCAGTTCTTC.

The V and J genes are TRBV5-4 and TRBJ2-2; 8 bases line up with TRBD1. Trimming cost V 0 bases and J 4 bases; bases outside gene matches: 5. This CDR3 contains 16 residues. Germline loops: CDR1 SGHNT, CDR2 YYREEE (reference sequence). The CDR3 spells CASSLGTGRGTGELFF. The CDR3 coding sequence is TGTGCCAGCAGCTTGGGGACAGGGCGCGGCACCGGGGAGCTGTTTTTT.